The 24 T cell receptor beta chains below all came from one sample that was sequenced in a study of OX40 agonist ivuxolimab in advanced cancers. Clones were read by immunoSEQ multiplex PCR, and TCRdb kept only the in-frame ones, dropping some. The table includes approximately 50,000 clones, around four fifths detected once. Sequencing was performed on CD4+ or CD8+ T cells sorted from blood, taken in a trial of the OX40 agonist ivuxolimab. These receptor sequences come from an adult with an advanced solid tumor such as melanoma, head and neck, liver or kidney cancer.

CDR3 sequence (DNA): TGTGCCAGCAGTTTTCGACAGGGGGATGGAGAGACCCAGTACTTC. Its protein is CASSFRQGDGETQYF. The chain has TRBV27 and TRBJ2-5; 9 bases fit TRBD1. Germline V CDR1 and CDR2: MNHEY, SMNVEV (reference sequence). The CDR3 totals 15 residues. Trimming took 3 bases from V and 4 from J; bases not matched to a gene: 6.

The chain has TRBV5-4 and TRBJ1-1; TRBD1 agrees at 8 bases. Germline V lookup: CDR1 SGHNT, CDR2 YYREEE (reference sequence). Losses at the gene ends were 4 bases for V and 0 bases for J; bases not matched to a gene: 5. The CDR3 runs to 15 residues. CDR3 in amino acids: CASSVQQGVNTEAFF. The CDR3 bases are TGTGCCAGCAGCGTACAACAGGGGGTGAACACTGAAGCTTTCTTT.

This clone was detected only a few times. The chain is built from TRBV16 and TRBJ1-1; 8 bases match TRBD1. With V trimmed by 4 bases and J by 2 bases, 12 bases remained unmatched. Germline CDR1 and CDR2: KGHSY and FQNENV. The CDR3 contains 17 residues. CDR3 in amino acids: CASSPRRQGAANTEAFF. The CDR3 coding sequence is TGTGCCAGCAGCCCCCGGCGGCAGGGGGCCGCTAACACTGAAGCTTTCTTT.

The V and J genes are TRBV10-3 and TRBJ2-7, with 9 bases identical to TRBD2. The CDR3 totals 15 residues. The germline CDR1 and CDR2 sequences are ENHRY and SYGVKD. V lost 10 bases, J lost 3 bases, and 13 bases stayed unmatched. The CDR3 is CATSRSERGVYEQYF. Here the CDR3 DNA reads TGTGCCACCTCGAGGAGCGAGCGGGGGGTCTACGAGCAGTACTTC.

The gene calls are TRBV11-2 and TRBJ2-2; TRBD2 matches 10 bases. The V segment lost 1 base and the J segment 4 bases; nucleotides outside the gene matches: 0. This CDR3 has 15 residues. The germline gives CDR1 SGHAT, CDR2 FQNNGV. The CDR3, as DNA: TGTGCCAGCAGCTTAGGACTAGCGGGCACCGGGGAGCTGTTTTTT. This gives the protein CASSLGLAGTGELFF.

This clone showed up just a few times. The CDR3 DNA follows: TGTGCCAGCACCGGTAGGGGCGGGAATTCACCCCTCCACTTT. Residues: CASTGRGGNSPLHF. The chain uses TRBV5-6 and TRBJ1-6; a possible D gene is TRBD1 (5 bases). The CDR3 covers 14 residues. CDR1 and CDR2 from the germline V gene are SGHDT and YYEEEE. Trimming took 6 bases from V and 7 from J, leaving 14 bases between them.

This chain connects TRBV10-3 to TRBJ2-3; TRBD2 aligns across 10 bases. The CDR3 totals 14 residues. Germline V gene data show CDR1 as ENHRY and CDR2 as SYGVKD. Trimming at V came to 7 bases and at J to 5 bases, leaving 6 bases not matched to a gene. The CDR3 here is CAINSGGAGDTQYF. Here the CDR3 DNA reads TGTGCCATCAACAGCGGGGGGGCTGGAGATACGCAGTATTTT.

The chain uses TRBV5-4 and TRBJ1-3, with a tentative D call TRBD1 (6 bases). The germline gives CDR1 SGHNT, CDR2 YYREEE (reference sequence). The CDR3 consists of 15 residues. The V gene lost 3 bases and the J gene lost 2 bases, with 12 bases spanning the gap. The CDR3 sequence: CASSSRDKPGNTIYF. The CDR3 DNA sequence: TGTGCCAGCAGCTCCCGGGACAAACCTGGAAACACCATATATTTT.

CDR3 bases: TGCGCCAGCAGCTTCCCCGACAGGGAACTGTTTTTT. Residues: CASSFPDRELFF. This chain uses TRBV5-1 with TRBJ1-4, with TRBD1 identical over 7 bases. CDR1 and CDR2 (germline): SGHRS, YFSETQ. With 2 bases clipped from V and 12 bases from J, the junction kept 4 bases outside the gene matches. CDR3 length: 12 residues.

This sequence joins TRBV6-5 and TRBJ1-4; TRBD1 is a possible D gene (5 bases). Deletions cut 4 bases from V and 7 bases from J, with 10 bases between. This CDR3 is 13 amino acids long. Germline V lookup: CDR1 MNHEY, CDR2 SVGAGI. CDR3 residues: CASSSGSSEKLFF. As DNA, the CDR3 is TGTGCCAGCAGTTCAGGGAGTTCTGAAAAACTGTTTTTT.

This clone has a single count. The V gene is TRBV29-1, the J gene TRBJ2-2, with 9 nucleotides matching TRBD1. V trimming: 0 bases; J trimming: 7 bases; junction bases outside the gene matches: 3. The CDR3 extends over 14 amino acids. In germline, CDR1 is SQVTM, CDR2 ANQGSEA. This CDR3 is CSVEDQDRGGELFF. CDR3 DNA sequence: TGCAGCGTTGAAGATCAGGACAGGGGCGGGGAGCTGTTTTTT.

By frequency in the sample, this clone is medium-sized. The chain couples TRBV27 to TRBJ2-7, with TRBD1 identical over 8 bases. Germline lookup yields CDR1 MNHEY and CDR2 SMNVEV (reference sequence). J gave up 9 bases and V 6 bases, and 10 bases lay outside the gene matches. The CDR3 contains 13 residues. The DNA for the CDR3 is TGTGCCAGCAGAGCAGGGGGCGGGCGAAGGCAGTACTTC. Translating it yields CASRAGGGRRQYF.

This clone was seen a few times. V and J are TRBV2 and TRBJ1-1; no clear D. The length of the CDR3 is 11 residues. V was shortened by 8 bases and J by 5 bases, with 9 bases between the two germline ends. Germline V lookup: CDR1 SNHLY, CDR2 FYNNEI. CDR3 loop: CASGLLTEAFF. The DNA of the CDR3 is TGTGCCAGCGGCCTGTTAACTGAAGCTTTCTTT.

The J gene is TRBJ2-7, the V gene TRBV5-1, with TRBD2 matching 13 bases. The germline gives CDR1 SGHRS, CDR2 YFSETQ. Trimming took 0 bases from V and 7 from J; bases not matched to a gene: 7. The CDR3 contains 16 residues. The CDR3 DNA reads as TGCGCCAGCAGCTTGGCGACTAGCGGGAGGCCAGGGGAGCAGTACTTC. This codes for CASSLATSGRPGEQYF. Complete variable domain (other parts from reference TRBV5-1 and TRBJ2-7): KAGVTQTPRYLIKTRGQQVTLSCSPISGHRSVSWYQQTPGQGLQFLFEYFSETQRNKGNFPGRFSGRQFSNSRSEMNVSTLELGDSALYLCASSLATSGRPGEQYFGPGTRLTVT.

The V call is TRBV6-5, the J call TRBJ1-2, with a possible D match to TRBD1 (6 bases). The CDR3 covers 14 residues. Trimming pared 6 bases from V and 4 bases from J, leaving 15 bases between. Germline loops: CDR1 MNHEY, CDR2 SVGAGI. The CDR3, as DNA: TGTGCCAGCAGCCGCGCAGGACAGCTCTATGGCTACACCTTC. Translated: CASSRAGQLYGYTF.

The J gene is TRBJ1-2, the V gene TRBV10-3, with 7 bases identical to TRBD1. CDR1 and CDR2 from the germline V gene are ENHRY and SYGVKD. V dropped 11 bases and J dropped 6; count of bases not matched to a gene: 12. This CDR3 region has 13 residues. CDR3 residues: CASRDRESDGYTF. The DNA for the CDR3 is TGTGCCTCACGAGACAGGGAATCTGATGGCTACACCTTC.

This clone appeared a single time. The chain uses TRBV5-1 and TRBJ2-1, with D unresolved. CDR3 length equals 15 residues. From germline, CDR1 is SGHRS and CDR2 YFSETQ. V was pared by 0 bases and J by 2 bases, with 9 bases between. Here the CDR3 reads CASSLGLPPYNEQFF. The CDR3 bases are TGCGCCAGCAGCTTGGGTCTGCCCCCCTACAATGAGCAGTTCTTC.

The chain joins TRBV7-9 to TRBJ2-7; TRBD2 matches at 9 bases. This CDR3 contains 17 residues. Germline loops: CDR1 SEHNR, CDR2 FQNEAQ (reference sequence). V shed 1 base, J shed 4 bases, and the junction held 11 bases outside the gene matches. The CDR3 here is CASSLESELAGTYEQYF. The CDR3 DNA is TGTGCCAGCAGCTTAGAGTCGGAGCTAGCGGGAACTTACGAGCAGTACTTC.

The J gene is TRBJ1-4, the V gene TRBV19; 8 positions agree with TRBD1. After removal of 1 base from V and 7 bases from J, the junction contained 5 bases not matched to a gene. Germline CDR1 reads LNHDA; CDR2 reads SQIVND (reference sequence). This CDR3 region has 15 residues. In nucleotides, the CDR3 is TGTGCCAGTAGTATAGTGGGACAGGTATTTGAAAAACTGTTTTTT. Protein product: CASSIVGQVFEKLFF. Full variable domain (rest looked up from reference TRBV19 and TRBJ1-4): DGGITQSPKYLFRKEGQNVTLSCEQNLNHDAMYWYRQDPGQGLRLIYYSQIVNDFQKGDIAEGYSVSREKKESFPLTVTSAQKNPTAFYLCASSIVGQVFEKLFFGSGTQLSVL.

CDR3 protein: CASSQAGISYEQYF. The CDR3 nucleotides are TGCGCCAGCAGCCAAGCCGGCATCTCCTACGAGCAGTACTTC. The chain links TRBV4-3 to TRBJ2-7; D gene unclear. V was cut by 1 base and J by 0 bases, with 7 bases left in between. This CDR3 has 14 amino acids. In germline, CDR1 is LGHNA, CDR2 YSLEER.

This chain links TRBV21-1 with TRBJ2-3. TRBV21-1 is listed as a pseudogene. The CDR3 is made up of 16 amino acids. CDR3 region: CASSKVAWVGTDTQYF. The CDR3, as DNA: TGTGCCAGCAGCAAAGTCGCTTGGGTGGGCACAGATACGCAGTATTTT.

The J gene is TRBJ2-7, the V gene TRBV30; D is ambiguous. Germline V CDR1 and CDR2: GTSNPN, SVGIG (reference sequence). The CDR3 runs to 15 residues. V lost 4 bases, J lost 3 bases, and 19 bases lay in between. This CDR3 is CAWTPPHNFRYEQYF. CDR3 sequence (DNA): TGTGCCTGGACTCCGCCTCACAATTTCCGCTACGAGCAGTACTTC.

This chain uses TRBV30 with TRBJ1-3, with a weak D call TRBD1 (5 bases). Germline V gene data show CDR1 as GTSNPN and CDR2 as SVGIG (reference sequence). There are 16 residues in the CDR3. Trimming shortened V by 0 bases and J by 4 bases, and 16 bases separated the two germline ends. The CDR3 DNA reads TGTGCCTGGAGTGTACACGGGTCAGGGAAAGGAAACACCATATATTTT. The encoded protein is CAWSVHGSGKGNTIYF.

This clone has a handful of counts. The rearrangement uses TRBV5-1 and TRBJ1-5, with TRBD1 matching 7 bases. In germline, CDR1 is SGHRS, CDR2 YFSETQ. The V and J ends lost 0 bases and 7 bases, in that order; junction bases with no gene match: 7. The CDR3 is made up of 15 amino acids. This chain's CDR3 is CASSLVGGAGQPQHF. CDR3 nucleotide sequence: TGCGCCAGCAGCTTGGTAGGGGGCGCAGGACAGCCCCAGCATTTT.